The 10 T cell receptor beta chains below all came from one sample that was sequenced in a study of shared clonotypes between healthy human individuals (dated by TCRdb to 2018 to 2021). Preparation of the library involved the immunoSEQ multiplex PCR assay. TCRdb re-hosts the immuneACCESS table, in-frame sequences only. Its copies lack some clones; in the studies checked, an unresolved V gene accounts for under half of them, and the cause for the rest is not known. The sample yields about 980,000 clones; less than 85% were counted once. The top ten hold 1.5% of the sample. Sequenced sample: memory CD4+ T cells sorted from blood. This specimen's cell subset or site label, interpreted: CD45RA-negative fraction. These receptors all come from a man aged 18 to 30 in good health.

The V gene is TRBV6-6, the J gene TRBJ2-6; D is possibly TRBD1 or TRBD2 (5 bases each). This CDR3 is built from 12 residues. The germline V and J ends were trimmed by 7 bases and 15 bases, with 16 bases remaining between them. Germline CDR1 reads MNHNY; CDR2 reads SVGAGI (reference sequence). DNA for the CDR3: TGTGCCAGCATCTCAGAAGCCGGGGCCCTGACTTTC. It encodes CASISEAGALTF.

The chain carries TRBV20-1 and TRBJ2-5; D is uncertain. Germline CDR1 DFQATT, CDR2 SNEGSKA (reference sequence). This CDR3 region has 10 residues. V lost 6 bases to trimming and J lost 5 bases, with 7 bases between them. CDR3: CSAGSETQYF. Written as DNA, the CDR3 is TGCAGTGCGGGAAGTGAGACCCAGTACTTC.

V and J are TRBV7-3 and TRBJ1-2, with 10 bases identical to TRBD1. CDR1 is SGHTA, CDR2 FQGTGA, per germline. The CDR3 has 14 residues. The V gene end was trimmed by 1 base and the J gene end by 7 bases; junction bases not matched to a gene: 3. CDR3 sequence (DNA): TGTGCCAGCAGCTTAAGAGACAGGGGGCCTGGCTACACCTTC. It encodes CASSLRDRGPGYTF.

V gene TRBV5-5 combines with J gene TRBJ2-1, with 10 bases matching TRBD1. Germline V gene sequence: CDR1 SGHKS, CDR2 YYEKEE (reference sequence). The V and J ends lost 4 bases and 7 bases, in that order; junction bases with no gene match: 14. The CDR3 is 17 amino acids. CDR3 residues: CASSHTGTGDFGNEQFF. The CDR3 nucleotides read TGTGCCAGCAGCCATACCGGGACAGGGGATTTTGGGAATGAGCAGTTCTTC.

This clone occurred many times. J is TRBJ2-2 and V is TRBV7-9; 8 bases are a match to TRBD2. Looked up from germline, CDR1 is SEHNR and CDR2 is FQNEAQ (reference sequence). The CDR3 spans 16 residues. The J segment lost 3 bases and the V segment lost 7 bases, leaving 10 bases of the junction unmatched. The CDR3 DNA sequence: TGTGCCAGCACCCTGGTGCGGGGGGCCGACACCGGGGAGCTGTTTTTT. It translates to CASTLVRGADTGELFF.

The chain links TRBV27 to TRBJ2-3; TRBD2 matches at 15 bases. The CDR3 runs to 18 residues. Per the germline V gene, CDR1 is MNHEY and CDR2 is SMNVEV (reference sequence). The V and J ends lost 3 bases and 2 bases, in that order; junction bases with no gene match: 6. The CDR3 bases are TGTGCCAGCAGTTTCGGACTAGCGGGGGGGCGCGACACAGATACGCAGTATTTT. Translation gives CASSFGLAGGRDTDTQYF.

V usage is TRBV7-2 and J usage is TRBJ2-3; weak D call: TRBD1 (7 bases). Per germline, CDR1 SGHTA and CDR2 FQGNSA. This CDR3 is built from 15 residues. The V and J ends lost 7 bases and 0 bases respectively, with 14 bases between them. CDR3 loop: CASILTGTSTDTQYF. The CDR3 DNA sequence: TGTGCCAGCATCCTGACAGGGACTAGCACAGATACGCAGTATTTT.

V is TRBV5-6 and J is TRBJ2-3; 10 bases fit TRBD2. Germline V gene sequence: CDR1 SGHDT, CDR2 YYEEEE. J lost 6 bases, V lost 4 bases, and 11 bases had no gene match. The CDR3 is made up of 16 amino acids. The CDR3 sequence: CASSPERGGLFDTQYF. The CDR3 region has the DNA TGTGCCAGCAGCCCCGAGCGGGGGGGCCTTTTTGATACGCAGTATTTT. Looking up the rest from reference TRBV5-6 and TRBJ2-3 gives the full variable domain: DAGVTQSPTHLIKTRGQQVTLRCSPKSGHDTVSWYQQALGQGPQFIFQYYEEEERQRGNFPDRFSGHQFPNYSSELNVNALLLGDSALYLCASSPERGGLFDTQYFGPGTRLTVL.

The gene calls are TRBV11-2 and TRBJ2-5, with 8 bases matching TRBD2. The CDR3 is made up of 17 amino acids. CDR1 is SGHAT, CDR2 FQNNGV, per germline. With 0 bases clipped from V and 6 bases from J, the junction kept 12 bases outside the gene matches. The CDR3 protein is CASSLDYNGRAGQTQYF. CDR3 in DNA: TGTGCCAGCAGCTTAGATTATAACGGGAGGGCCGGACAGACCCAGTACTTC.

The rearrangement uses TRBV9 and TRBJ2-5; no clear D gene. Germline V gene data show CDR1 as SGDLS and CDR2 as YYNGEE. The CDR3 loop spans 13 amino acids. V was trimmed by 0 bases and J by 4 bases, leaving 7 bases between them. The CDR3 spells CASSVAPLETQYF. The CDR3 bases are TGTGCCAGCAGCGTAGCCCCACTAGAGACCCAGTACTTC.